One TCR beta chain is described in this entry. Its antigen is not identified. This entry belongs to a study of cytomegalovirus exposure and HLA in healthy donors. Overall study findings and caveats: Altogether, more than 150 TCR beta chains were recorded as cytomegalovirus-associated. Some highly shared sequence variants likely arose as a pipeline artifact.

CDR3 length equals 15 residues. V lost 4 bases, J lost 5 bases, and 7 bases stayed unmatched. Germline values: CDR1 SGHNT, CDR2 YYREEE (reference sequence). This PCR relied on a set of 60 Vbeta primers and 13 Jbeta primers. This table comes from immunoSEQ multiplex PCR, and its TCRdb copy is limited to in-frame clones, with some not included. The repertoire holds fewer than 200,000 clones, with over 70% as singletons. Sequenced sample: PBMCs. This TCR came from a woman aged 50 to 65 in good health and CMV-seronegative. J is TRBJ2-1 and V is TRBV5-4; 9 bases are a match to TRBD2. The CDR3, as DNA: TGTGCCAGCAGCCCGGGGACTAGCAGAAACAATGAGCAGTTCTTC. This sequence encodes CASSPGTSRNNEQFF. Full variable domain (outside the CDR3, taken from reference TRBV5-4 and TRBJ2-1): ETGVTQSPTHLIKTRGQQVTLRCSSQSGHNTVSWYQQALGQGPQFIFQYYREEENGRGNFPPRFSGLQFPNYSSELNVNALELDDSALYLCASSPGTSRNNEQFFGPGTRLTVL.